These 4 T cell receptor beta chains originate from one sample sequenced in a study of radiation and T cells in renal cell carcinoma. Time point denoted: blood 4 weeks post-SBRT, at nephrectomy. The treatment here: 15 Gy SBRT to primary tumor, nephrectomy 4 weeks later. Using immunoSEQ multiplex PCR, the repertoire was profiled, and TCRdb retains in-frame clones only, with some absent. The sample carries under 100,000 clones, approximately 86% recorded once. This specimen consisted of blood, obtained from a patient whose treatment included radiotherapy and nephrectomy. The receptors were sampled from a man aged 50-59 years with renal cell carcinoma.

This rearrangement joins TRBV9 to TRBJ1-4, with TRBD1 matching 9 bases. After removal of 3 bases from V and 4 bases from J, the junction contained 1 base not matched to a gene. The CDR3 is 14 residues long. CDR1 is SGDLS and CDR2 is YYNGEE in the germline V gene. The CDR3 protein is CASSAGQGNEKLFF. The CDR3 coding sequence is TGTGCCAGCAGCGCGGGACAGGGTAATGAAAAACTGTTTTTT.

In this sample, this clone turned up once. The chain recombines TRBV18 with TRBJ1-6, with a weak D call TRBD1 (6 bases). V gave up 3 bases and J gave up 10 bases, with 16 bases separating them. The CDR3 sequence is 15 residues long. CDR1 and CDR2 from the germline V gene are KGHSH and LQKENI. This chain's CDR3 is CASSPRGGAGSPLHF. The CDR3 coding sequence is TGTGCCAGCTCACCGCGGGGGGGGGCTGGATCACCCCTCCACTTT.

This rearrangement joins TRBV5-6 to TRBJ2-2; D is uncertain. Germline-derived CDR1 and CDR2 are SGHDT and YYEEEE. The CDR3 is made up of 12 amino acids. Trimming removed 3 bases at V and 13 bases at J, with 13 bases between. The CDR3 DNA reads TGTGCCAGCAGCTCCGGCCTCACGGGGCTGTTTTTT. Amino acid sequence: CASSSGLTGLFF.

The genes are TRBV5-1 and TRBJ2-3; 8 positions agree with TRBD1. Looked up from germline, CDR1 is SGHRS and CDR2 is YFSETQ. This CDR3 is built from 15 residues. Trimming at V came to 2 bases and at J to 6 bases, leaving 8 bases not matched to a gene. CDR3: CASSFSQGAVDTQYF. CDR3 DNA sequence: TGCGCCAGCAGCTTTTCCCAGGGGGCAGTTGATACGCAGTATTTT.